These 9 T cell receptor beta chains came from one sample sequenced in a study of T cells after yellow fever vaccination. One entry per CDR3 protein results from TCRdb running MiXCR on the 5' RACE reads. In the table there are about 550,000 distinct CDR3 sequences, less than 20% of which are singletons. The source was PBMCs, collected 15 days after the yellow fever booster vaccination. Receptors originate from a man in his thirties or forties who received the YFV17D yellow fever vaccine.

The rearrangement joins TRBV4-3 to TRBJ1-2; 7 bases map to TRBD1. Germline loops: CDR1 LGHNA, CDR2 YSLEER. J lost 7 bases, V lost 0 bases, and 11 bases had no gene match. The CDR3 spans 16 residues. The CDR3, as DNA: TGCGCCAGCAGCCAAGATTTAAGGGGGACAGAGGCTGGCTACACCTTC. It is translated as CASSQDLRGTEAGYTF.

This clonotype was seen a handful of times. The chain is built from TRBV6-5 and TRBJ2-6, with TRBD1 matching 8 bases. Germline V CDR1 and CDR2: MNHEY, SVGAGI. The CDR3 contains 18 residues. J was trimmed by 4 bases and V by 6 bases; bases with no gene match: 14. The DNA for the CDR3 is TGTGCCAGCAGCCCTTTATTTACAGGGGGTGCGGGGGCCAACGTCCTGACTTTC. This sequence encodes CASSPLFTGGAGANVLTF.

V usage is TRBV20-1 and J usage is TRBJ2-1; TRBD2 might be the D (5 bases). Trimming shortened V by 0 bases and J by 0 bases, and 15 bases separated the two germline ends. Germline V gives CDR1 DFQATT, CDR2 SNEGSKA (reference sequence). The CDR3 has 17 residues. DNA for the CDR3: TGCAGTGCTAGAGATCCTGCTGCTCGGGACTCCTACAATGAGCAGTTCTTC. Its translation: CSARDPAARDSYNEQFF.

J is TRBJ2-4 and V is TRBV29-1; no reliable D call. The CDR3 consists of 12 residues. The V gene's germline CDR1 is SQVTM and CDR2 ANQGSEA. V lost 1 base and J 2 bases, leaving 3 bases between the germline ends. The CDR3 region has the DNA TGCAGCGTTGAAGGGACCAAAAACATTCAGTACTTC. Its translation: CSVEGTKNIQYF.

This clonotype was counted a few times. The chain employs TRBV12-3 or TRBV12-4 and TRBJ1-1; D gene uncertain. Trimming took off 7 bases at V and 4 bases at J, with 13 bases between the two ends. CDR3 size: 13 residues. The DNA of the CDR3 is TGTGCCAGCACCAGTGGGAAGGGCACTGAAGCTTTCTTT. This codes for CASTSGKGTEAFF.

This clonotype was seen only a few times. The chain combines TRBV7-2 with TRBJ1-6; D uncertain. The CDR3 spans 18 residues. Germline CDR1 SGHTA, CDR2 FQGNSA. Trimming removed 0 bases at V and 3 bases at J, with 15 bases between. The CDR3 here is CASSLAPRTTYYNSPLHF. The DNA of the CDR3 is TGTGCCAGCAGCTTAGCTCCCAGAACCACGTACTATAATTCACCCCTCCACTTT.

The chain couples TRBV7-2 to TRBJ1-2; D gene uncertain. The V gene's germline CDR1 is SGHTA and CDR2 FQGNSA. The CDR3 runs to 12 residues. Trimming took 4 bases from V and 4 from J, leaving 7 bases between them. The CDR3 region has the DNA TGTGCCAGCAGCTGGGGATCCTATGGCTACACCTTC. Translating gives CASSWGSYGYTF. The variable domain in full, with the rest retrieved from reference TRBV7-2 and TRBJ1-2, is GAGVSQSPSNKVTEKGKDVELRCDPISGHTALYWYRQSLGQGLEFLIYFQGNSAPDKSGLPSDRFSAERTGGSVSTLTIQRTQQEDSAVYLCASSWGSYGYTFGSGTRLTVV.

This clonotype has a handful of counts. The chain is built from TRBV9 and TRBJ2-3; possibly TRBD2 for D (6 bases). The CDR3 covers 15 residues. V lost 0 bases to trimming and J lost 0 bases, with 8 bases between them. Germline CDR1 is SGDLS and CDR2 is YYNGEE. The CDR3 spells CASSVAGASTDTQYF. DNA for the CDR3: TGTGCCAGCAGCGTAGCGGGAGCTAGCACAGATACGCAGTATTTT. Based on the CDR3 plus reference TRBV9 and TRBJ2-3, the full variable domain is DSGVTQTPKHLITATGQRVTLRCSPRSGDLSVYWYQQSLDQGLQFLIQYYNGEERAKGNILERFSAQQFPDLHSELNLSSLELGDSALYFCASSVAGASTDTQYFGPGTRLTVL.

The rearrangement links TRBV6-5 to TRBJ2-7; no clear D. V lost 8 bases and J 2 bases, leaving 10 bases between the germline ends. Germline CDR1 reads MNHEY; CDR2 reads SVGAGI. This CDR3 is built from 12 residues. The CDR3 protein is CASFDPPYEQYF. The CDR3 DNA follows: TGTGCCAGCTTCGATCCCCCCTACGAGCAGTACTTC.